Following are 17 T cell receptor beta chains from one sample sequenced in a study of a mutant IDH1 vaccine in newly diagnosed glioma. These TCRs' antigens remain unknown. Clones were sequenced by immunoSEQ multiplex PCR, and TCRdb holds only the in-frame ones, with some missing. The sample has 20,000 to 25,000 clones, roughly 86% seen once. The time point was: week 11, during vaccination. Vaccination comprised doses that each held 300 ug of mutant IDH1 20-mer peptide, plus topical imiquimod. The specimen was PBMCs, collected from a glioma patient whose treatment included an IDH1 peptide vaccine. The receptors shown here come from a woman between 40 and 50 years old with glioma.

The V gene is TRBV6-6, the J gene TRBJ1-1; D is unresolved. Trimming took off 6 bases at V and 0 bases at J, with 5 bases between the two ends. CDR3 length equals 12 residues. Germline values: CDR1 MNHNY, CDR2 SVGAGI (reference sequence). The CDR3: CASRVLNTEAFF. CDR3 nucleotide sequence: TGTGCCAGCAGGGTATTGAACACTGAAGCTTTCTTT.

This clone turned up a few times. This chain uses TRBV20-1 with TRBJ1-1, with D possibly being TRBD1 (5 bases). The V end was cut by 7 bases, the J end by 9 bases, with 15 bases between. The germline V gene encodes CDR1 DFQATT and CDR2 SNEGSKA (reference sequence). The CDR3 runs to 11 residues. Here the CDR3 reads CSGGWLGQAFF. The CDR3 nucleotides read TGCAGTGGCGGATGGTTGGGACAAGCTTTCTTT.

This chain connects TRBV11-2 to TRBJ2-7; a weak D match, TRBD2 (5 bases). Germline V lookup: CDR1 SGHAT, CDR2 FQNNGV. CDR3 size: 12 residues. Between the trimmed V and J ends, which lost 5 bases and 2 bases, there was a span of 7 bases. The CDR3 nucleotides are TGTGCCAGCAGCCCCGGGACCTACGAGCAGTACTTC. Protein product: CASSPGTYEQYF.

The CDR3 sequence: CASSLAPVGYGYTF. DNA for the CDR3: TGTGCCAGCAGCTTAGCCCCCGTGGGCTATGGCTACACCTTC. V usage is TRBV11-2 and J usage is TRBJ1-2; the D is unclear. The CDR3 runs to 14 residues. The ends were cut back, 1 base at V and 4 bases at J, with 10 bases in the middle. Germline V gives CDR1 SGHAT, CDR2 FQNNGV.

The J gene is TRBJ1-3, the V gene TRBV30; D is unclear. Trimming removed 1 base at V and 0 bases at J, with 10 bases between. Germline V gene data show CDR1 as GTSNPN and CDR2 as SVGIG (reference sequence). The CDR3 is 15 amino acids. CDR3 nucleotides: TGTGCCTGGAGTGCGGGGAGTAGCTCTGGAAACACCATATATTTT. Amino acids: CAWSAGSSSGNTIYF.

Comment on this clone: Different DNA sequences within this sample yield the same CDR3. The chain is built from TRBV10-3 and TRBJ1-2; 10 bases line up with TRBD1. Trimming at V came to 3 bases and at J to 5 bases, leaving 3 bases not matched to a gene. Germline V lookup: CDR1 ENHRY, CDR2 SYGVKD. This CDR3 region has 14 residues. The DNA of the CDR3 is TGTGCCATCAGTGACCGGGACAGGGGATATGGCTACACCTTC. It yields the protein CAISDRDRGYGYTF.

This rearrangement joins TRBV19 to TRBJ2-7; D unclear. The germline V gene encodes CDR1 LNHDA and CDR2 SQIVND (reference sequence). CDR3 size: 14 residues. The ends were cut back, 3 bases at V and 2 bases at J, with 11 bases in the middle. In nucleotides, the CDR3 is TGTGCCAGTAGTATGGTGGGCTTGACCTACGAGCAGTACTTC. Encoded protein: CASSMVGLTYEQYF.

This sequence joins TRBV27 and TRBJ1-5; no definite D call. CDR3 length: 15 residues. V lost 4 bases, J lost 0 bases, and 10 bases lay in between. Looked up from germline, CDR1 is MNHEY and CDR2 is SMNVEV (reference sequence). CDR3 bases: TGTGCCAGCAGTTCCATCCCCTATAGCAATCAGCCCCAGCATTTT. This encodes CASSSIPYSNQPQHF.

V is TRBV4-1 and J is TRBJ2-3; the D gene could be TRBD1 or TRBD2 (6 bases each). The CDR3 runs to 14 residues. V lost 1 base and J 5 bases, leaving 10 bases between the germline ends. Germline V gene lookup returns CDR1 MGHRA and CDR2 YSYEKL. The CDR3 nucleotides are TGCGCCAGCAGCCAAGGGGGGGCAGTAGATACGCAGTATTTT. It yields the protein CASSQGGAVDTQYF.

The chain joins TRBV18 to TRBJ1-1, with D perhaps matching TRBD1 (6 bases). The CDR3 totals 16 residues. Germline V gene data show CDR1 as KGHSH and CDR2 as LQKENI. V was pared by 2 bases and J by 4 bases, with 17 bases between. The CDR3 DNA reads as TGTGCCAGCTCACCAGGCCTCGGGACAATGGGCACTGAAGCTTTCTTT. Translating gives CASSPGLGTMGTEAFF.

The J gene is TRBJ1-5, the V gene TRBV6-9, with D perhaps TRBD1 (6 bases). The CDR3 has 15 amino acids. Germline CDR1 and CDR2: MNHGY and SVAAGI. Deletions cut 4 bases from V and 5 bases from J, with 15 bases between. For the CDR3, the DNA is TGTGCCAGCAGTTTACAGGGATGGGGCTATCAGCCCCAGCATTTT. Translating gives CASSLQGWGYQPQHF.

This sequence joins TRBV5-6 and TRBJ1-2; 7 nucleotides agree with TRBD1. Losses at the gene ends were 4 bases for V and 2 bases for J; bases not matched to a gene: 8. CDR1 and CDR2 (germline): SGHDT, YYEEEE. This CDR3 spans 15 amino acids. The CDR3 here is CASSPDRGQNYGYTF. Written as DNA, the CDR3 is TGTGCCAGCAGCCCGGACCGGGGACAGAACTATGGCTACACCTTC. Using reference TRBV5-6 and TRBJ1-2 for the parts outside the CDR3, the full variable domain is DAGVTQSPTHLIKTRGQQVTLRCSPKSGHDTVSWYQQALGQGPQFIFQYYEEEERQRGNFPDRFSGHQFPNYSSELNVNALLLGDSALYLCASSPDRGQNYGYTFGSGTRLTVV.

The chain couples TRBV11-1 to TRBJ2-1; 8 nucleotides match TRBD2. The germline V gene has CDR1 SGHAT and CDR2 FQDESV (reference sequence). J lost 0 bases, V lost 1 base, and 11 bases had no gene match. The CDR3 has 19 residues. CDR3 nucleotide sequence: TGTGCCAGCAGCTTAGTTTTCGGCGGGAGGCGGGGCTCCTACAATGAGCAGTTCTTC. Protein sequence: CASSLVFGGRRGSYNEQFF.

This chain joins TRBV30 and TRBJ2-5; D is possibly TRBD1 (6 bases). Germline V CDR1 and CDR2: GTSNPN, SVGIG (reference sequence). Trimming removed 0 bases from V and 3 bases from J, with 11 bases in between. This CDR3 spans 14 amino acids. The CDR3 region has the DNA TGTGCCTGGAGTGTACAGGGCCGAGAAGAGACCCAGTACTTC. Translating it yields CAWSVQGREETQYF.

The J gene is TRBJ1-6, the V gene TRBV2; possibly TRBD1 for D (5 bases). V gave up 5 bases and J gave up 7 bases, with 9 bases separating them. The germline V gene encodes CDR1 SNHLY and CDR2 FYNNEI. The CDR3 runs 13 residues. The CDR3 DNA reads as TGTGCCAGCAGTAAGGACACAAATTCACCCCTCCACTTT. Its translation: CASSKDTNSPLHF.

This clone was seen just once. The chain combines TRBV7-2 with TRBJ1-2; no firm D call. This CDR3 comprises 14 residues. Germline-derived CDR1 and CDR2 are SGHTA and FQGNSA. V dropped 5 bases and J dropped 0 bases, with 10 bases sitting between them. CDR3 loop: CASSHTLANYGYTF. DNA for the CDR3: TGTGCCAGCAGCCATACACTGGCTAACTATGGCTACACCTTC.

In this sample, this clone is medium-sized. V usage is TRBV2 and J usage is TRBJ2-2; 7 bases are shared with TRBD1. The trim removed 3 bases at V and 6 bases at J, leaving 7 bases unmatched. This CDR3 comprises 15 residues. The germline gives CDR1 SNHLY, CDR2 FYNNEI. Here the CDR3 reads CASSEGQLAPGELFF. The CDR3 nucleotides read TGTGCCAGCAGTGAGGGACAGCTAGCCCCCGGGGAGCTGTTTTTT.